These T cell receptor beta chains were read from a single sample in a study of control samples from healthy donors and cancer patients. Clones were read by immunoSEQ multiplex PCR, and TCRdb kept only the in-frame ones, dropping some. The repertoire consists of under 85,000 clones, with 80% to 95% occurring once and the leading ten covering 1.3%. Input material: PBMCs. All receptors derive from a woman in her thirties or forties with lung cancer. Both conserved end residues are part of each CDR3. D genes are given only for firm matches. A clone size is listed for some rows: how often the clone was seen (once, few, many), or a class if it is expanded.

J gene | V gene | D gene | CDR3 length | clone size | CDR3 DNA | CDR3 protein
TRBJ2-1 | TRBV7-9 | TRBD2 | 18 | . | TGTGCCAGCAGCGATAGATCCCCCGGGACTAGAGCCCACAATGAGCAGTTCTTC | CASSDRSPGTRAHNEQFF
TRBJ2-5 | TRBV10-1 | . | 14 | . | TGCGCCAGCAGTGAGTCCGACAGAAGAGAGACCCAGTACTTC | CASSESDRRETQYF
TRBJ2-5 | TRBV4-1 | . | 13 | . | TGCGCCAGCAGCCAAGATCCGGAAGAGACCCAGTACTTC | CASSQDPEETQYF
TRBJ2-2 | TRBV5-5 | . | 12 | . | TGTGCCAGCACTCGGAACACCGGGGAGCTGTTTTTT | CASTRNTGELFF
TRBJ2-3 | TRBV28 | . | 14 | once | TGTGCCAGCAGTTTAAGCATCGCCACAGATACGCAGTATTTT | CASSLSIATDTQYF
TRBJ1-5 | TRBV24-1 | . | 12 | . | TGTGCCTACTCTCCCCTCAATCAGCCCCAGCATTTT | CAYSPLNQPQHF
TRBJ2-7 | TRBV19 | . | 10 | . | TGTGCTTCAGGGGTGCACGAGCAGTACTTC | CASGVHEQYF
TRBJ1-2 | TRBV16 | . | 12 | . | TGTGCCAGCAGCCAATCCGGGTCTACAGCCACCTTC | CASSQSGSTATF
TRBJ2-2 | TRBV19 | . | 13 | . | TGTGCCGGGCGGGACCTCAATACCGGGGAGCTGTTTTTT | CAGRDLNTGELFF
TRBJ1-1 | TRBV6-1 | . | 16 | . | TGTGCCAGCAGTGATTTTGGGGGACATCCGAACACTGAAGCTTTCTTT | CASSDFGGHPNTEAFF
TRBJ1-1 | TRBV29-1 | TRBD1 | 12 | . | TGCAGCGTGGACAGGGAGAGCACTGAAGCTTTCTTT | CSVDRESTEAFF
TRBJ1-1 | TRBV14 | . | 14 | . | TGTGCCAGCAGCCAAGTAAGCGGGGACACTGAAGCTTTCTTT | CASSQVSGDTEAFF
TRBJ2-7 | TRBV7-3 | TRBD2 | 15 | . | TGTGCCAGCAGCCTTAGCGGGGGAAACTCCTACGAGCAGTACTTC | CASSLSGGNSYEQYF
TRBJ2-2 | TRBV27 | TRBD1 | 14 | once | TGTGCCAGCAGACCCGGACAGGGCGCCGGGGAGCTGTTTTTT | CASRPGQGAGELFF
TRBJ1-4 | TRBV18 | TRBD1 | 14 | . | TGTGCCAGCTCACCGGGCAGGGGGCCTGAAAAACTGTTTTTT | CASSPGRGPEKLFF
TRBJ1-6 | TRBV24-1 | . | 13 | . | TGTGCCACCAGTGACCACAGGGTGGCACCCCTCCACTTT | CATSDHRVAPLHF
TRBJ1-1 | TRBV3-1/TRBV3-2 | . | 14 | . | TGTGCCAGCAGCCAAGTGGGGGGGGACCAGGCGGCTTTCTTT | CASSQVGGDQAAFF
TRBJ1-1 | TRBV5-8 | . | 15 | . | TGTGCCAGCAGCTTGGCCGGCGGCACGTACACTGAAGCTTTCTTT | CASSLAGGTYTEAFF
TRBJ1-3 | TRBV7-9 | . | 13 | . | TGTGCCAGCAGCTTCCAGGGGTATAACACCATATATTTT | CASSFQGYNTIYF